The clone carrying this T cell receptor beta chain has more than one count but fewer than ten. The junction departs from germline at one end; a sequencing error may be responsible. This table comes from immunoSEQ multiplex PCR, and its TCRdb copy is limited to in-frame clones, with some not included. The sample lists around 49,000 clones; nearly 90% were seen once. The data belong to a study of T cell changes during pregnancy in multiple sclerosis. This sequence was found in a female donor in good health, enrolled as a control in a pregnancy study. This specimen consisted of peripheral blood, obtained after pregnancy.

For the CDR3, the DNA is TGTGCCAGCAGGGAAGGACCGGCGGACTATGGCTACACCTTC. Amino acids: CASREGPADYGYTF. This sequence joins TRBV6-1 and TRBJ1-2; no definite D call. Germline V gene data show CDR1 as MNHNS and CDR2 as SASEGT. This CDR3 contains 14 residues.